Sequencing of this TCR beta chain was carried out in a study of cytomegalovirus exposure and HLA in healthy donors. The CDR3 has 16 residues. Germline assignment: CDR1 SEHNR and CDR2 FQNEAQ (reference sequence). The V and J ends lost 5 bases and 2 bases, in that order; junction bases with no gene match: 11. Study-wide points: The study designated 150 or so TCR beta chains cytomegalovirus-associated. High specificity and sensitivity for cytomegalovirus status were reported for the classifier.

A note on this clone: Its target is unknown.

Using immunoSEQ multiplex PCR, the repertoire was profiled, and TCRdb retains in-frame clones only, with some absent. Seen here are 160,000 or so clones, over 80% observed once, and the top ten hold 2% to 2.5%. This TCR came from a man aged 30 to 45 in good health and CMV-seropositive. The chain links TRBV7-9 to TRBJ2-7; 8 nucleotides match TRBD1. The sequencing sample was made of PBMCs. The CDR3 sequence is CASSTRQGRTAYEQYF. Here the CDR3 DNA reads TGTGCCAGCAGCACCCGACAGGGGAGGACGGCCTACGAGCAGTACTTC.